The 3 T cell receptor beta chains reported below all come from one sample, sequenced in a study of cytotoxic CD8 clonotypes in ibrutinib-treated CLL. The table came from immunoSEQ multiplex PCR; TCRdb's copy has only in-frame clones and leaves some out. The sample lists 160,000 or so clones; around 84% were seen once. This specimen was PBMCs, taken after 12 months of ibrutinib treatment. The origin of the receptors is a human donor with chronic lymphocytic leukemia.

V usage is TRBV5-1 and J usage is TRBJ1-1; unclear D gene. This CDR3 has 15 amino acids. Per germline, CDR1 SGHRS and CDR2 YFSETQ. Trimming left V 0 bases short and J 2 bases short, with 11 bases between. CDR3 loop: CASSLDTSGNTEAFF. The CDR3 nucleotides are TGCGCCAGCAGCTTGGACACCAGTGGCAACACTGAAGCTTTCTTT.

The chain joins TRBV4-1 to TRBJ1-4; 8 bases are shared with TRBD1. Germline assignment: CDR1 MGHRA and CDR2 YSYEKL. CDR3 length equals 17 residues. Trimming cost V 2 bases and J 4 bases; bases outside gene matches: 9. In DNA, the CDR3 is TGCGCCAGCAGCCAATCAAGGCAGGGGGCCTATAATGAAAAACTGTTTTTT. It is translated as CASSQSRQGAYNEKLFF.

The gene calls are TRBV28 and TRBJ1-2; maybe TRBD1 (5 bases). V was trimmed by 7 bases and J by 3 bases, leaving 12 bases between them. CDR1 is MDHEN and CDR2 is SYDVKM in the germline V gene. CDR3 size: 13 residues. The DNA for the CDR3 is TGTGCCAGCATTACGGGGGGTTACTATGGCTACACCTTC. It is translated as CASITGGYYGYTF.